These T cell receptor beta chains were read from a single sample in a study of cytomegalovirus exposure and HLA in healthy donors. Assay used: immunoSEQ multiplex PCR; TCRdb lists only in-frame clones, some missing. There are roughly 110,000 clones in the sample; about 70% occur only once, and roughly 3% lies in the top ten. Sequenced sample: PBMCs. Receptor source: a female donor in good health and CMV-seronegative. Each CDR3 is given with its conserved first and last residue. D genes are given only for firm matches. Clone size is given for some rows only: seen once, a few or many times, or a class if the clone is expanded.

V	size	D	J	DNA	CDR3
TRBV6-4	-	-	TRBJ2-2	TGTGCCAGCAGTGACTCAGTAGGGGCGCCCACCGGGGAGCTGTTTTTT	CASSDSVGAPTGELFF
TRBV6-1	once	-	TRBJ1-1	TGTGCCAGCAGTGTTTCCGGGACATGGGGTACTGAAGCTTTCTTT	CASSVSGTWGTEAFF
TRBV2	-	TRBD2	TRBJ2-2	TGTGCCAGCATAGAACGCGGGAGGGCCCTCACCGGGGAGCTGTTTTTT	CASIERGRALTGELFF
TRBV5-6	-	-	TRBJ1-2	TGTGCCAGCAGCTTCTCAGACAGATCCAGTGGCTACACCTTC	CASSFSDRSSGYTF
TRBV28	once	TRBD1	TRBJ2-6	TGTGCCAGCAGTCCCGACAGGGGGCTGACTAGGGCCAACGTCCTGACTTTC	CASSPDRGLTRANVLTF
TRBV7-2	once	-	TRBJ1-1	TGTGCCAGCAGAGCGGACAGAGAGAACACTGAAGCTTTCTTT	CASRADRENTEAFF
TRBV27	-	-	TRBJ2-2	TGTGCCAGCAGTTTACAGTACAACACCGGGGAGCTGTTTTTT	CASSLQYNTGELFF
TRBV7-6	-	-	TRBJ2-7	TGTGCCAGCAGTCATCGGGGAAGCTCCTACGAGCAGTACTTC	CASSHRGSSYEQYF
TRBV19	-	TRBD1	TRBJ2-7	TGTGCCAGTAGTACGTCGTACAGGGGGCCGAGTTTCGAGCAGTACTTC	CASSTSYRGPSFEQYF
TRBV19	-	TRBD1	TRBJ2-7	TGTGCCAGTAGTGCCGGGACAGGGGGCGACGAGCAGTACTTC	CASSAGTGGDEQYF
TRBV7-2	-	-	TRBJ2-2	TGTGCCAGCAGCACTGGGCCTCCGAACACCGGGGAGCTGTTTTTT	CASSTGPPNTGELFF
TRBV4-2	once	TRBD1	TRBJ2-2	TGTGCCAGCAGCCAAGAGGCACAGGGGGCTCGGGAGCTGTTTTTT	CASSQEAQGARELFF
TRBV2	-	TRBD2	TRBJ2-7	TGTGCCAGCAGGTCTATAGCGGGAGTTTTCTACGAGCAGTACTTC	CASRSIAGVFYEQYF
TRBV5-4	-	-	TRBJ2-7	TGTGCCAGCAGCTTGTCAGGACAGACAGCAACCTACGAGCAGTACTTC	CASSLSGQTATYEQYF
TRBV2	-	-	TRBJ1-1	TGTGCCAGCAGACTACTTCGGGGGGTGAACACTGAAGCTTTCTTT	CASRLLRGVNTEAFF
TRBV5-1	few	-	TRBJ2-2	TGCGCCAGCAGCCCGCATGCGGGCGTTCCCTCGAACACCGGGGAGCTGTTTTTT	CASSPHAGVPSNTGELFF
TRBV7-9	-	TRBD1	TRBJ1-1	TGTGCCAGCAGATCAGGGGGCCAGGCTTTCTTT	CASRSGGQAFF
TRBV5-1	-	TRBD2	TRBJ2-1	TGCGCCTCGCAAGTTGCTAGCGGGAGCTATGAGCAGTTCTTC	CASQVASGSYEQFF
TRBV9	-	-	TRBJ1-3	TGTGCCAGCAGCCCTGGGGACATCCCTGGAAACACCATATATTTT	CASSPGDIPGNTIYF
TRBV29-1	-	TRBD2	TRBJ2-7	TGCAGCGCCGGAGGCGGGAGCAACGAGCAGTACTTC	CSAGGGSNEQYF
TRBV4-1	once	-	TRBJ2-3	TGCGCCAGCAGCACCTACGTGGCAGATACGCAGTATTTT	CASSTYVADTQYF
TRBV5-4	-	-	TRBJ2-5	TGTGCCAGCAGCTCCTACAGGGACCCCTATCAAGAGACCCAGTACTTC	CASSSYRDPYQETQYF
TRBV27	-	TRBD1	TRBJ1-3	TGTGCCAGCAGGTTAGGGGGAGGAGGACAGGGCAGGGGAAACACCATATATTTT	CASRLGGGGQGRGNTIYF
TRBV27	-	-	TRBJ1-2	TGTGCCAGCAGAACAGGGCTCGAGGGCTACACCTTC	CASRTGLEGYTF
TRBV15	-	-	TRBJ2-7	TGTGCCACCAGCAGAGATCAAGACTTCTCCTACGAGCAGTACTTC	CATSRDQDFSYEQYF
TRBV28	-	TRBD2	TRBJ2-7	TGTGCCAGCAGCCATTGGACTAGCGGGAGCGTAGAGCAGTACTTC	CASSHWTSGSVEQYF
TRBV7-9	-	-	TRBJ2-3	TGTGCCAGCAGCCCGGACTCATACACAGATACGCAGTATTTT	CASSPDSYTDTQYF
TRBV5-4	-	TRBD2	TRBJ2-1	TGTGCCAGCAGCTGGGACCGGGGCGGGGGTCATGAGCAGTTCTTC	CASSWDRGGGHEQFF
TRBV7-9	-	-	TRBJ2-1	TGTTCCAGCAGCTGGAGCGATGAGCAGTTCTTC	CSSSWSDEQFF
TRBV7-2	few	-	TRBJ1-1	TGTGCCAGCAAGAGCGGGGTGGGGATCCCGAACACTGAAGCTTTCTTT	CASKSGVGIPNTEAFF
TRBV19	-	TRBD2	TRBJ2-1	TGTGCCAGTAGTACACCGGGACTAATAAGTGAGCAGTTCTTC	CASSTPGLISEQFF
TRBV6-6	few	TRBD1	TRBJ1-1	TGTGCCAGCAGCCTAGGGGGCGCGGGCACTGAAGCTTTCTTT	CASSLGGAGTEAFF
TRBV5-1	few	-	TRBJ2-2	TGCGCCAGCAGCCAACGGGGATTTGAGTCCGGGGAGCTGTTTTTT	CASSQRGFESGELFF
TRBV11-3	-	-	TRBJ1-4	TGTGCCAGCAGTACTGACAGTCAACTGTTTTTT	CASSTDSQLFF
TRBV5-4	-	-	TRBJ2-7	TGTGCCAGCACCATGGCCCGACACAGCCTCTCCTACGAGCAGTACTTC	CASTMARHSLSYEQYF
TRBV6-5	-	TRBD2	TRBJ2-7	TGTGCCAGCAGACTTAGACTAGCCGCCGCCTACGAGCAGTACTTC	CASRLRLAAAYEQYF
TRBV5-1	-	-	TRBJ1-2	TGCGCCAGCAGCTTTGGAACCAGGAATGGCTACACCTTC	CASSFGTRNGYTF
TRBV28	few	TRBD1	TRBJ2-3	TGTGCCAGCAGTTCCCCGGGACAGCCCACAGATACGCAGTATTTT	CASSSPGQPTDTQYF
TRBV5-1	-	TRBD1	TRBJ1-2	TGCGCCAGCAGCTCGACAGGGGAGGACTATGGCTACACCTTC	CASSSTGEDYGYTF
TRBV30	-	-	TRBJ2-2	TGTGCCTGGATCACTAGACGCACCGGGGAGCTGTTTTTT	CAWITRRTGELFF
TRBV28	-	-	TRBJ1-1	TGTGCGATCGAGGGCGGCTGGAACACTGAAGCTTTCTTT	CAIEGGWNTEAFF
TRBV19	few	TRBD1	TRBJ2-3	TGTGCCAGTAGCGGTGACAGGGAAACAGATACGCAGTATTTT	CASSGDRETDTQYF
TRBV11-3	-	-	TRBJ1-2	TGTGCCAGCAGCCCCAGATCCGGGGGGGGCCCATATGGCTACACCTTC	CASSPRSGGGPYGYTF
TRBV28	-	-	TRBJ2-1	TGTGCCAGCAGTTTTGCGGGGACGTACAATGAGCAGTTCTTC	CASSFAGTYNEQFF
TRBV30	-	-	TRBJ1-5	TGTGCCTTCAAAGAGCCGCATAGCAATCAGCCCCAGCATTTT	CAFKEPHSNQPQHF
TRBV2	-	-	TRBJ1-2	TGTGCCAGCAGTGCCCCGGGGTCTAACTATGGCTACACCTTC	CASSAPGSNYGYTF
TRBV5-1	many	TRBD1	TRBJ2-7	TGCGCCAGCCGATCCCACGAGAGGGGGCCCTTCGAGCAGTACTTC	CASRSHERGPFEQYF
TRBV7-3	-	TRBD1	TRBJ2-3	TGTGCCAGCAGCTCGGGACAGACCACAGATACGCAGTATTTT	CASSSGQTTDTQYF
TRBV7-2	-	-	TRBJ1-1	TGTGCCAGCAGCCTTGCCTCACAGGACCAAGCTTTCTTT	CASSLASQDQAFF
TRBV19	-	-	TRBJ1-5	TGTGCCAGTAGACAGGGAAACGGTAATCAGCCCCAGCATTTT	CASRQGNGNQPQHF